The rows below give T cell receptor beta chains drawn from one sample of a study of CD8+ T cells in alopecia areata. Profiling relied on immunoSEQ multiplex PCR, and the TCRdb table lists in-frame clones only, not all of them. The repertoire holds 110,000 to 150,000 clones, with around 58% as singletons. The sample here was CD4+ T cells sorted from blood, taken at week 0. Receptors were obtained from a human donor with alopecia areata. The CDR3 runs from the conserved cysteine through the conserved F or W. The D gene is left open where the match is weak. Not all rows give a size; the values are once, few, many and, for expanded clones, a class.

j_gene | abundance | v_gene | d_gene | CDR3nt | CDR3aa
TRBJ1-1 | - | TRBV4-2 | - | TGTGCCAGCAGCCACCGACGGGGGGACACTGAAGCTTTCTTT | CASSHRRGDTEAFF
TRBJ2-5 | - | TRBV19 | - | TGTGCCAGTCCCCCACGCCCGGTCCCCTTACAAGAGACCCAGTACTTC | CASPPRPVPLQETQYF
TRBJ2-3 | - | TRBV7-2 | TRBD2 | TGTGCCAGCAGTTCCGGCGGGGGAAGAGATACGCAGTATTTT | CASSSGGGRDTQYF
TRBJ2-7 | - | TRBV11-2 | - | TGTGCCAGCAGCTTAAGGCACGAGCAGTACTTC | CASSLRHEQYF
TRBJ2-7 | - | TRBV4-3 | - | TGCGCCAGCCCCACCAACAGGGAATCCTACGAGCAGTACTTC | CASPTNRESYEQYF
TRBJ1-2 | - | TRBV2 | - | TGTGCCAGCAGTGCGGCAGGGCGAGGCTACACCTTC | CASSAAGRGYTF
TRBJ1-6 | - | TRBV18 | TRBD1 | TGTGCCAGCTCACCAATGGGGACAGGGGATTCACCCCTCCACTTT | CASSPMGTGDSPLHF
TRBJ2-3 | few | TRBV5-1 | TRBD2 | TGCGCCAGCAGCTTCGACTCTAGCGGGGGGGCCACGGATACGCAGTATTTT | CASSFDSSGGATDTQYF
TRBJ2-7 | - | TRBV5-1 | TRBD1 | TGCGCCAGCAGCTTGGCCTGGGCAGGGGGCTACGAGCAGTACTTC | CASSLAWAGGYEQYF
TRBJ1-3 | - | TRBV7-6 | - | TGTGCCAGCAGCTTGAATACGAGGGACACCATATATTTT | CASSLNTRDTIYF
TRBJ2-1 | - | TRBV11-3 | - | TGTGCCAGCAGCGGGCGGGGGCAGATCAATGAGCAGTTCTTC | CASSGRGQINEQFF
TRBJ2-1 | once | TRBV5-4 | TRBD2 | TGTGCCAGCAGCTCAGGGACTAGCGGGGGGAGTGAGCAGTTCTTC | CASSSGTSGGSEQFF
TRBJ1-2 | - | TRBV29-1 | - | TGCAGCGTCCTTGGGGGGGAATACGGCTACACCTTC | CSVLGGEYGYTF
TRBJ2-5 | many | TRBV23-1 | - | TGCGCCAGCAACCCCGAGGTCCCGGAGACCCAGTACTTC | CASNPEVPETQYF
TRBJ2-1 | - | TRBV29-1 | - | TGCAGCGGAGCCGGGACTCTCCTCAATGAGCAGTTCTTC | CSGAGTLLNEQFF
TRBJ2-5 | - | TRBV5-6 | - | TGTGCCAGCAGACGCGGACAGTACGAGACCCAGTACTTC | CASRRGQYETQYF
TRBJ1-5 | few | TRBV7-8 | TRBD1 | TGTGCCAGCAGTTTACTCGGGACAGTACTCAATCAGCCCCAGCATTTT | CASSLLGTVLNQPQHF
TRBJ2-6 | few | TRBV5-1 | - | TGCGCCAGCACGCCCAGGGCTGGGGCCAACGTCCTGACTTTC | CASTPRAGANVLTF
TRBJ1-2 | - | TRBV2 | - | TGTGCCAGCAGTGAGATCGAGGGCTATGGCTACACCTTC | CASSEIEGYGYTF
TRBJ1-5 | many | TRBV5-1 | - | TGCGCCAGCAGGACCGGGACGGGCGACGGTCAGCCCCAGCATTTT | CASRTGTGDGQPQHF
TRBJ1-2 | - | TRBV6-1 | TRBD1 | TGTGCCAGCAGTGACGAGCCGGGACAGGGACCCGAAAGAGGGTATGGCTACACCTTC | CASSDEPGQGPERGYGYTF
TRBJ1-2 | - | TRBV30 | - | TGTGCCTGGAGTTACCTTGGGCAGCAGCGCTATGGCTACACCTTC | CAWSYLGQQRYGYTF
TRBJ1-2 | - | TRBV5-6 | - | TGTGCCAGCAGCCTTGGAACTAACTATGGCTACACCTTC | CASSLGTNYGYTF
TRBJ1-6 | once | TRBV5-4 | - | TGTGCCAGCAGCACACAGTATTCACCCCTCCACTTT | CASSTQYSPLHF
TRBJ1-2 | - | TRBV27 | - | TGTGCCAGCAGCCCCTCTGGGGGGAGTCTCTATGGCTACACCTTC | CASSPSGGSLYGYTF
TRBJ2-7 | once | TRBV25-1 | - | TGTGCCAGCAGTGGGTACTACGAGCAGTACTTC | CASSGYYEQYF
TRBJ2-4 | - | TRBV7-2 | TRBD1 | TGTGCCAGCAGCTTAACCGGGACAGGGGACATTCAGTACTTC | CASSLTGTGDIQYF
TRBJ2-3 | - | TRBV6-1 | - | TGTGCCAGCAGGGCCGATAGCACAGATACGCAGTATTTT | CASRADSTDTQYF
TRBJ2-5 | - | TRBV7-2 | - | TGTGCCAGCAGCTTAGAGGCTAACCAAGAGACCCAGTACTTC | CASSLEANQETQYF
TRBJ2-5 | once | TRBV11-2 | - | TGTGCCAGCAGCTTAGGGCGAGAGACCCAGTACTTC | CASSLGRETQYF
TRBJ2-2 | - | TRBV29-1 | - | TGCAGCGCTGCCCCCACGAACACCGGGGAGCTGTTTTTT | CSAAPTNTGELFF
TRBJ2-7 | - | TRBV29-1 | TRBD1 | TGCAGCGTCTCACTCCGGGACAGGGGTCGGAACGAGCAGTACTTC | CSVSLRDRGRNEQYF
TRBJ2-2 | - | TRBV9 | TRBD2 | TGTGCCAGCAGCGTCGGACTAGCGGGGCGAAACGGGGAGCTGTTTTTT | CASSVGLAGRNGELFF